The rows below give T cell receptor beta chains drawn from one sample of a study of T cell responses to AZD1222 COVID-19 vaccine. Libraries were prepared by immunoSEQ multiplex PCR; TCRdb keeps only in-frame clonotypes and omits some of them. The data hold tens of thousands of clones, with roughly nine tenths observed a single time. Material: peripheral blood, obtained on day 0 of AZD1222 vaccination. The receptor set was obtained from an adult in good health. Both conserved end residues are part of each CDR3. The order of the fields is J gene, V gene, clone size, D gene, CDR3 protein, CDR3 DNA. The D gene is left open where the match is weak. Only part of the rows carry a size: once, few, many, or a class if the clone is expanded.

TRBJ1-1 TRBV9 . . CASSADGLTEAFF TGTGCCAGCAGCGCCGACGGACTCACTGAAGCTTTCTTT
TRBJ1-3 TRBV7-8 . TRBD1 CASSRGQSLSGNTIYF TGTGCCAGCAGCCGGGGACAGAGCCTCTCTGGAAACACCATATATTTT
TRBJ2-4 TRBV19 . . CASSSLGRNLAKNIQYF TGTGCCAGTAGCTCCCTGGGGCGGAACCTAGCCAAAAACATTCAGTACTTC
TRBJ1-2 TRBV2 once . CASSESGAYGYTF TGTGCCAGCAGTGAATCTGGGGCCTATGGCTACACCTTC
TRBJ1-2 TRBV18 . TRBD1 CASSQGQVNYGYTF TGTGCCAGCTCACAAGGACAGGTGAACTATGGCTACACCTTC
TRBJ2-2 TRBV7-8 . TRBD2 CASSPRGSNTGELFF TGTGCCAGCAGCCCGCGGGGGAGCAACACCGGGGAGCTGTTTTTT
TRBJ1-1 TRBV6-2/TRBV6-3 once . CASSYFGNTEAFF TGTGCCAGCAGTTACTTTGGGAACACTGAAGCTTTCTTT
TRBJ1-1 TRBV18 . . CASSPWGEEAFF TGTGCCAGCTCACCATGGGGAGAAGAAGCTTTCTTT
TRBJ2-2 TRBV6-4 . . CASSAGNTGELFF TGTGCCAGCAGTGCGGGGAACACCGGGGAGCTGTTTTTT
TRBJ1-5 TRBV5-6 . . CASSLYPISNQPQHF TGTGCCAGCAGCTTGTATCCTATTAGCAATCAGCCCCAGCATTTT
TRBJ2-1 TRBV7-2 . TRBD2 CASSRRGGYNEQFF TGTGCCAGCAGCCGCCGGGGGGGTTACAATGAGCAGTTCTTC
TRBJ2-1 TRBV2 . . CASQFRQGERTNEQFF TGTGCCAGCCAGTTCCGGCAGGGAGAGAGGACAAATGAGCAGTTCTTC
TRBJ1-2 TRBV10-3 . . CAPKARNYGYTF TGTGCTCCCAAAGCAAGGAACTATGGCTACACCTTC
TRBJ2-7 TRBV6-5 . . CASSTSYEQYF TGTGCCAGCAGTACCTCCTACGAGCAGTACTTC
TRBJ2-2 TRBV7-9 once . CASSPVQPTNTGELFF TGTGCCAGCAGCCCAGTTCAGCCTACGAACACCGGGGAGCTGTTTTTT
TRBJ2-1 TRBV3-1/TRBV3-2 . TRBD1 CASSPRDRGKNEQFF TGTGCCAGCAGCCCCCGGGACAGGGGGAAGAATGAGCAGTTCTTC
TRBJ1-5 TRBV3-1/TRBV3-2 . . CASSQGSSYSNQPQHF TGTGCCAGCAGCCAAGGGAGTTCGTATAGCAATCAGCCCCAGCATTTT
TRBJ1-5 TRBV5-5 . . CASSPTVSELLTPQHF TGTGCCAGCAGCCCTACGGTGAGCGAGTTACTTACGCCCCAGCATTTT
TRBJ1-2 TRBV6-5 . . CASSYSPRGLGYTF TGTGCCAGCAGTTACTCCCCCAGGGGTTTAGGCTACACCTTC
TRBJ2-5 TRBV28 few . CASSLGYSEQETQYF TGTGCCAGCAGTTTAGGGTACAGCGAACAAGAGACCCAGTACTTC
TRBJ1-6 TRBV7-8 . . CASSLFNSYNSPLHF TGTGCCAGCAGCTTATTCAACTCCTATAATTCACCCCTCCACTTT
TRBJ2-1 TRBV19 . TRBD2 CASSNVGLADKTYNEQFF TGTGCCAGTAGTAACGTCGGACTAGCGGACAAAACCTACAATGAGCAGTTCTTC
TRBJ2-4 TRBV5-5 . TRBD1 CASRIWTGLQNIQYF TGTGCCAGCAGGATCTGGACAGGGCTCCAAAACATTCAGTACTTC
TRBJ2-7 TRBV19 . . CASSETVSMGYEQYF TGTGCCAGTAGTGAAACAGTGTCAATGGGGTACGAGCAGTACTTC
TRBJ2-3 TRBV7-8 . . CASSLTAGSTDTQYF TGTGCCAGCAGCTTGACTGCGGGGAGCACAGATACGCAGTATTTT
TRBJ2-1 TRBV4-3 . . CASSQDRGSSGEQFF TGCGCCAGCAGCCAAGATAGGGGTTCTAGTGGTGAGCAGTTCTTC